This is a list of T cell receptor beta chains from one sample in a study of T cell changes during pregnancy in multiple sclerosis. Profiled with immunoSEQ multiplex PCR; TCRdb holds only in-frame clones, not every one. The table has roughly 87,000 clones, around 93% seen once. This specimen consisted of peripheral blood, obtained in the third trimester of pregnancy. The origin of the receptors is a female donor in good health, enrolled as a control in a pregnancy study. The CDR3 runs from the conserved cysteine through the conserved F or W. D genes are given only for firm matches. Where a row states a size, it is once, few, many or the class of an expanded clone; other rows omit it.

CDR3 protein	D gene	V gene	J gene	clone size
CASSPRVPGAEAFF	NA	TRBV28	TRBJ1-1	NA
CASSRTGQETQYF	NA	TRBV27	TRBJ2-5	NA
CASSEAWGAYNEQFF	NA	TRBV6-1	TRBJ2-1	NA
CASSLTGTYEQYF	NA	TRBV5-6	TRBJ2-7	NA
CASSLPPGGPSTDTQYF	NA	TRBV7-6	TRBJ2-3	NA
CASSPRRGGSYEQYF	TRBD2	TRBV25-1	TRBJ2-7	NA
CASSTGDTGELFF	NA	TRBV28	TRBJ2-2	NA
CASSPRWQRRFSYEQYF	NA	TRBV4-2	TRBJ2-7	NA
CASSQVPTSTKNIQYF	NA	TRBV4-1	TRBJ2-4	NA
CASSTPPGDTQYF	NA	TRBV27	TRBJ2-3	NA
CASSESGTVLYKNIQYF	TRBD1	TRBV2	TRBJ2-4	NA
CASSLLWGTGGRGQFF	TRBD1	TRBV4-1	TRBJ2-1	once
CASSTGTGPMVWADTQYF	TRBD1	TRBV4-1	TRBJ2-3	NA
CAASGGGKLFF	NA	TRBV19	TRBJ1-4	few
CASVPTGGGTETQYF	TRBD2	TRBV28	TRBJ2-5	NA
CASSLARAGGSTDTQYF	TRBD2	TRBV5-1	TRBJ2-3	NA
CASLSGTGINQPQHF	TRBD1	TRBV6-1	TRBJ1-5	NA
CASSLAGSRQETQYF	NA	TRBV5-6	TRBJ2-5	once
CASSGHRGTGGEKLFF	TRBD1	TRBV7-9	TRBJ1-4	NA
CASSLARGGELFF	NA	TRBV5-1	TRBJ2-2	NA
CASSLSQGAPEKLFF	TRBD1	TRBV27	TRBJ1-4	NA
CASRPDRANTEAFF	TRBD1	TRBV28	TRBJ1-1	NA
CASTGKAGYTF	NA	TRBV2	TRBJ1-2	NA
CASSQPATGGEKLFF	TRBD1	TRBV4-1	TRBJ1-4	NA
CASSIRDRAYQPQHF	TRBD1	TRBV19	TRBJ1-5	NA
CASSLGGDNEQFF	NA	TRBV11-3	TRBJ2-1	NA
CAISEGAKDTEAFF	NA	TRBV10-3	TRBJ1-1	NA
CASSLTSGSRDQYF	TRBD2	TRBV28	TRBJ2-7	NA
CASSTRTGRDEQYF	NA	TRBV28	TRBJ2-7	few
CASSLTGGNEKLFF	TRBD1	TRBV5-1	TRBJ1-4	NA
CASCQGVNEKLFF	TRBD1	TRBV5-1	TRBJ1-4	NA
CASSDGLAADTQYF	NA	TRBV25-1	TRBJ2-3	once
CASSEQPTSYEQYF	NA	TRBV7-2	TRBJ2-7	NA
CASSLDRGPGELFF	TRBD1	TRBV5-1	TRBJ2-2	NA
CASSRGETQYF	NA	TRBV6-5	TRBJ2-5	NA
CASSPGLRNTIYF	NA	TRBV14	TRBJ1-3	NA
CALGGNTEAFF	NA	TRBV2	TRBJ1-1	NA
CASSYQLAGVDNEQFF	TRBD2	TRBV5-1	TRBJ2-1	NA
CASSSLTPSGELFF	NA	TRBV18	TRBJ2-2	NA
CASSRTSGSLETQYF	TRBD2	TRBV2	TRBJ2-5	NA
CASSFFGVSGANVLTF	NA	TRBV27	TRBJ2-6	NA
CASIPPQDPNTEAFF	NA	TRBV2	TRBJ1-1	NA
CASSGATSGREQYF	TRBD2	TRBV28	TRBJ2-7	NA
CASSPYRQNTGELFF	NA	TRBV5-1	TRBJ2-2	few
CASSSWRGASEQFF	NA	TRBV7-9	TRBJ2-1	NA
CASSRKWSGTDYTDTQYF	TRBD2	TRBV7-9	TRBJ2-3	NA
CASSLDFRRTLSYEQYF	NA	TRBV7-8	TRBJ2-7	NA
CAISDPPGLLGSEQYF	NA	TRBV10-3	TRBJ2-7	NA
CASSLGGQGGSYEQYF	TRBD1	TRBV5-4	TRBJ2-7	NA